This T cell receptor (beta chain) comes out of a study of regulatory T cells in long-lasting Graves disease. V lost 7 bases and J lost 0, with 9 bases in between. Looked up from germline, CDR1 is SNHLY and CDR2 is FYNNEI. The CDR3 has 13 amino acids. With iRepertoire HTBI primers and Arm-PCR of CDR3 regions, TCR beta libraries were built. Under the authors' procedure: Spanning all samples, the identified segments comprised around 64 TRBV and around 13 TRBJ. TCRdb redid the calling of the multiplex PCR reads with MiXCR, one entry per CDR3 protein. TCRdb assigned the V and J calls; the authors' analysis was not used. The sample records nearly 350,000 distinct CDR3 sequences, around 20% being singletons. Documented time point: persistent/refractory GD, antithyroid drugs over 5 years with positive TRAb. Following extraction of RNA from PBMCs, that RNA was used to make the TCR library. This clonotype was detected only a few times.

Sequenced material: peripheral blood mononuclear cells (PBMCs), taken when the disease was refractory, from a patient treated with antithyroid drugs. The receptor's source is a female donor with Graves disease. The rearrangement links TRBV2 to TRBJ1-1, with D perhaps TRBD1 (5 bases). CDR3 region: CASMWGMNTEAFF. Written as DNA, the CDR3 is TGTGCCAGCATGTGGGGGATGAACACTGAAGCTTTCTTT.